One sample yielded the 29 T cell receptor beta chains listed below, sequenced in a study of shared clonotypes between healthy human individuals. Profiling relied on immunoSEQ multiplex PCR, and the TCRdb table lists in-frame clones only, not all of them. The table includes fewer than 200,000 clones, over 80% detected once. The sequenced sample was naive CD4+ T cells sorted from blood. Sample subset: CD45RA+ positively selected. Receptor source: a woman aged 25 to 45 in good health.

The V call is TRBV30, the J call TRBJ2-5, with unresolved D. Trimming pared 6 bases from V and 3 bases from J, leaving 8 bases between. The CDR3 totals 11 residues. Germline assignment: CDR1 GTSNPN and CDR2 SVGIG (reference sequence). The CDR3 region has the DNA TGTGCCTGCCTAACGAAAGAGACCCAGTACTTC. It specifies CACLTKETQYF. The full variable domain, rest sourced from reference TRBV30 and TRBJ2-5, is SQTIHQWPATLVQPVGSPLSLECTVEGTSNPNLYWYRQAAGRGLQLLFYSVGIGQISSEVPQNLSASRPQDRQFILSSKKLLLSDSGFYLCACLTKETQYFGPGTRLLVL.

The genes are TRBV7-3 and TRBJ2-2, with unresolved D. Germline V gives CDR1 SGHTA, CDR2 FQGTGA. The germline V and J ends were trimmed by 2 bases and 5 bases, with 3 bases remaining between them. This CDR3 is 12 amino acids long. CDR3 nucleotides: TGTGCCAGCAGCTTAGCGACCGGGGAGCTGTTTTTT. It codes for CASSLATGELFF.

The CDR3 loop is CASSSLTSGSGEQYF. The CDR3 DNA follows: TGTGCCAGCAGTTCTTTGACTAGCGGGAGTGGGGAGCAGTACTTC. This chain joins TRBV28 and TRBJ2-7, with TRBD2 matching over 12 bases. The CDR3 sequence is 15 residues long. V shed 4 bases and J 7 bases; nucleotides not matched to a gene: 8. The germline CDR1 and CDR2 sequences are MDHEN and SYDVKM.

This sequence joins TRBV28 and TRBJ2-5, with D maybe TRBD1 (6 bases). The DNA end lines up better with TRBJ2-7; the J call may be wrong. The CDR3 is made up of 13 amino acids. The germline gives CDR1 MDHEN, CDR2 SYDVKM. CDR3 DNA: TGTGCCAGCAGGCGGACAGAGACCTACGAGCAGTACTTC. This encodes CASRRTETYEQYF.

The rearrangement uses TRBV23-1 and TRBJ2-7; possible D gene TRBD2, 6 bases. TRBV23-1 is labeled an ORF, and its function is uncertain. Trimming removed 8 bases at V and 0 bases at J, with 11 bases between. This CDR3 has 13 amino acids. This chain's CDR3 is CASYLASSYEQYF. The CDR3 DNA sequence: TGCGCCAGCTATCTAGCGAGCTCCTACGAGCAGTACTTC.

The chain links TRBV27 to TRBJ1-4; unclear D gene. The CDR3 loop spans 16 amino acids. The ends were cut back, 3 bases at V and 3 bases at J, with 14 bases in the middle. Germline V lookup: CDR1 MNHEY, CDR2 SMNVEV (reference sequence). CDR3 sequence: CASSLSVGNPNEKLFF. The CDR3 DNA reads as TGTGCCAGCAGTTTGAGTGTGGGCAACCCTAATGAAAAACTGTTTTTT.

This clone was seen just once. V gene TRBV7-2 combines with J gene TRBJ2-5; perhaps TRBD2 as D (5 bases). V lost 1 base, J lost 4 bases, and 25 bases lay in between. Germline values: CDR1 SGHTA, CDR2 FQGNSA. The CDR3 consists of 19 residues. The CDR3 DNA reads TGTGCCAGCAGCTTAGTGACGGGGTCTTTTTCCTTCTCGGGAGAGACCCAGTACTTC. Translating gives CASSLVTGSFSFSGETQYF.

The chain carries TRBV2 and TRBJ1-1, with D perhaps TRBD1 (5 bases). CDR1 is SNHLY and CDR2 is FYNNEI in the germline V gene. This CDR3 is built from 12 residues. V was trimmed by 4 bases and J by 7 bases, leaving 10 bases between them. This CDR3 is CASSALGGEAFF. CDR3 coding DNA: TGTGCCAGCAGTGCATTGGGGGGTGAAGCTTTCTTT.

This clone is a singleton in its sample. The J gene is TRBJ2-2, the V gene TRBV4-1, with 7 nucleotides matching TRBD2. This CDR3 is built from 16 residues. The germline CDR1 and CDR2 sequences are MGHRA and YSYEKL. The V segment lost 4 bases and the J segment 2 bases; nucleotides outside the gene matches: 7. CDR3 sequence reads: CASSPSPSGNTGELFF. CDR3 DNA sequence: TGCGCCAGCAGCCCGTCCCCTAGCGGTAACACCGGGGAGCTGTTTTTT.

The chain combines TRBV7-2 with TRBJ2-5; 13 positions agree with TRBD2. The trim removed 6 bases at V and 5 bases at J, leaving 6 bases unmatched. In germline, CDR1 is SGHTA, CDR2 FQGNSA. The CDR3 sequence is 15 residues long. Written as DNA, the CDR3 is TGTGCCAGCAGGGCGGGACTAGCGGGACTGGAGACCCAGTACTTC. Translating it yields CASRAGLAGLETQYF.

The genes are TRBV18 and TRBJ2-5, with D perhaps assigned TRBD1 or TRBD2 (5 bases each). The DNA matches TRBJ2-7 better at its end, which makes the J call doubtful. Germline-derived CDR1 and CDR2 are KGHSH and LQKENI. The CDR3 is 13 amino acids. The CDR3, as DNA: TGTGCCAGCTCCTTGGGGGAACCGCACGAGCAGTACTTC. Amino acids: CASSLGEPHEQYF.

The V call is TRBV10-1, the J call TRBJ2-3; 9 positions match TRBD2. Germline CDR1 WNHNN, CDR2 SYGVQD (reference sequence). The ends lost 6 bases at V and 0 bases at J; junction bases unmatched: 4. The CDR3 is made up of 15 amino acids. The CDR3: CASSTTSGSTDTQYF. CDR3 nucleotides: TGCGCCAGCAGCACGACTAGCGGTAGCACAGATACGCAGTATTTT.

Written as DNA, the CDR3 is TGCGCCAGCAGGGGGGACAGCGCCTACGAGCAGTACTTC. This translates into CASRGDSAYEQYF. This chain uses TRBV5-1 with TRBJ2-7; 7 bases fit TRBD1. From germline, CDR1 is SGHRS and CDR2 YFSETQ. The CDR3 is 13 residues long. The junction had 4 bases not matched to a gene; V was cut back by 5 bases and J by 2 bases.

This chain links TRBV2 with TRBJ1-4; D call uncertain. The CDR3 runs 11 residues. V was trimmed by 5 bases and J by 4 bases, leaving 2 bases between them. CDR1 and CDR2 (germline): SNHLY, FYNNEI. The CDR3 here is CASSYNEKLFF. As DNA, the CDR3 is TGTGCCAGCAGTTATAATGAAAAACTGTTTTTT.

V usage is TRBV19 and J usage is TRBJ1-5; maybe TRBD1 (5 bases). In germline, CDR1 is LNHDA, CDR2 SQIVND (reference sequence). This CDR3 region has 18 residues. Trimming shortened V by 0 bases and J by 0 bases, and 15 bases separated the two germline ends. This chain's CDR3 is CASSIDRGTAYSNQPQHF. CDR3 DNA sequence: TGTGCCAGTAGTATAGATCGGGGGACGGCTTATAGCAATCAGCCCCAGCATTTT.

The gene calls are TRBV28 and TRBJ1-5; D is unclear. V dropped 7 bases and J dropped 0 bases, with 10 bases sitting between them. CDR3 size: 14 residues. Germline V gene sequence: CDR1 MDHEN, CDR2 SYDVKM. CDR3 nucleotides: TGTGCCAGCACCTCTCCAAGTAGCAATCAGCCCCAGCATTTT. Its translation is CASTSPSSNQPQHF. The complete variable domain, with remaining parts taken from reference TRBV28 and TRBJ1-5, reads DVKVTQSSRYLVKRTGEKVFLECVQDMDHENMFWYRQDPGLGLRLIYFSYDVKMKEKGDIPEGYSVSREKKERFSLILESASTNQTSMYLCASTSPSSNQPQHFGDGTRLSIL.

CDR3 residues: CASSFLGVNQPQHF. The CDR3 nucleotides are TGTGCCAGCAGCTTCCTAGGGGTAAATCAGCCCCAGCATTTT. V gene TRBV7-9 combines with J gene TRBJ1-5, with a possible D match to TRBD1 (5 bases). The V and J ends lost 3 bases and 4 bases respectively, with 10 bases between them. Looked up from germline, CDR1 is SEHNR and CDR2 is FQNEAQ (reference sequence). The CDR3 length is 14 residues.

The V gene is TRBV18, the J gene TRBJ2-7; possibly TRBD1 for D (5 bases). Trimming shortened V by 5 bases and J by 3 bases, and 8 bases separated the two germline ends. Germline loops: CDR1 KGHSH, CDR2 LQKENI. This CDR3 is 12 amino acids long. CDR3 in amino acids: CASSITGYEQYF. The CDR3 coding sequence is TGTGCCAGCTCAATCACAGGCTACGAGCAGTACTTC. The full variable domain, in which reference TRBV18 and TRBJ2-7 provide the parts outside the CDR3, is NAGVMQNPRHLVRRRGQEARLRCSPMKGHSHVYWYRQLPEEGLKFMVYLQKENIIDESGMPKERFSAEFPKEGPSILRIQQVVRGDSAAYFCASSITGYEQYFGPGTRLTVT.

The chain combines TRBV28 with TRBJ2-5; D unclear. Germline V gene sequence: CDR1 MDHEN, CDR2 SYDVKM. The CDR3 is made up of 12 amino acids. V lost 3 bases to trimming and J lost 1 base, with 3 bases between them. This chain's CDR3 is CASSFGQETQYF. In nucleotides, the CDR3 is TGTGCCAGCAGTTTTGGCCAAGAGACCCAGTACTTC. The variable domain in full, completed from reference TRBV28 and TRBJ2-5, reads DVKVTQSSRYLVKRTGEKVFLECVQDMDHENMFWYRQDPGLGLRLIYFSYDVKMKEKGDIPEGYSVSREKKERFSLILESASTNQTSMYLCASSFGQETQYFGPGTRLLVL.

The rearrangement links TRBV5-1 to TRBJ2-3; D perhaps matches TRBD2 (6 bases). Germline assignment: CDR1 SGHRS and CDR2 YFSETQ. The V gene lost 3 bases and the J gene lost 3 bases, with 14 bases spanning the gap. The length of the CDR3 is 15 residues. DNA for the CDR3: TGCGCCAGCAGCTCCCAACTAGCCTTTACAGATACGCAGTATTTT. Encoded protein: CASSSQLAFTDTQYF.

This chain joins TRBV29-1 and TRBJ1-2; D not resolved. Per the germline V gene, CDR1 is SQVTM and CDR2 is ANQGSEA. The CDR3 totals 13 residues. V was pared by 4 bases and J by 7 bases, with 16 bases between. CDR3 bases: TGCAGCGTTGTGACGTTTCAAACGGGTGGCTACACCTTC. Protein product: CSVVTFQTGGYTF.

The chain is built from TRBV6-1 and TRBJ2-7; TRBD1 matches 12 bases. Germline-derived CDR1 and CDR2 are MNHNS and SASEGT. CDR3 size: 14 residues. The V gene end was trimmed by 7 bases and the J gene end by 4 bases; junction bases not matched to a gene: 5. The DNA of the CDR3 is TGTGCCAGCATTAGGGACAGGGGGCTGTACGAGCAGTACTTC. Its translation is CASIRDRGLYEQYF.

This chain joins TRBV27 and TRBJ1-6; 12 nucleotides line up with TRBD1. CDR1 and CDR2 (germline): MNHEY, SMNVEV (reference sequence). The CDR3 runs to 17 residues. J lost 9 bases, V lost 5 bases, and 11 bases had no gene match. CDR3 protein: CASSPLWDRGRGSPLHF. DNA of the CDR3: TGTGCCAGCAGTCCTCTTTGGGACAGGGGGCGAGGTTCACCCCTCCACTTT.

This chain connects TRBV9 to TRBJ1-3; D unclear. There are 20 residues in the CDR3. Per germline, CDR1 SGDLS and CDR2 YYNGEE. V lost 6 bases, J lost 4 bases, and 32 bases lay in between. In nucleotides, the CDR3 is TGTGCCAGCACCACTCGCCCCAGGTGGCCCTCGTTCTGGTCGGGAAACACCATATATTTT. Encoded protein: CASTTRPRWPSFWSGNTIYF. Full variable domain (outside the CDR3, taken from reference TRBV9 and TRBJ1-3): DSGVTQTPKHLITATGQRVTLRCSPRSGDLSVYWYQQSLDQGLQFLIQYYNGEERAKGNILERFSAQQFPDLHSELNLSSLELGDSALYFCASTTRPRWPSFWSGNTIYFGEGSWLTVV.

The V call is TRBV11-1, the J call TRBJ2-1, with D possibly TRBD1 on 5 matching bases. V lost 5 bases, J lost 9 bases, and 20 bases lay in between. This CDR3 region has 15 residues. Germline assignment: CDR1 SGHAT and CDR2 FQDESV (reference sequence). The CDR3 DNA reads TGTGCCAGCAGCCGCCAGGGCATGGTGTTAGGTGAGCAGTTCTTC. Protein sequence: CASSRQGMVLGEQFF.

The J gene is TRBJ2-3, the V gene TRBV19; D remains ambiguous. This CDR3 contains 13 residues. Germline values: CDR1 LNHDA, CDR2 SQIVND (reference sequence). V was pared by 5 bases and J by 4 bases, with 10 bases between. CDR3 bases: TGTGCCAGTAGTGTCCTAGGACCAGATACGCAGTATTTT. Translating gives CASSVLGPDTQYF.

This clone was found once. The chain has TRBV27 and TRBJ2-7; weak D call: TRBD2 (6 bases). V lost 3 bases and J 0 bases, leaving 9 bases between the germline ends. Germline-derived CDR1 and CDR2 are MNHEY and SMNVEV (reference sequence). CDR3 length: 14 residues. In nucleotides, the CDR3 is TGTGCCAGCAGTTTTTCGGGGGACTCCTACGAGCAGTACTTC. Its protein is CASSFSGDSYEQYF.

The CDR3 sequence: CASTGTGGHYEQYF. In DNA form, the CDR3 reads TGTGCCAGCACCGGGACAGGAGGCCATTACGAGCAGTACTTC. The chain is built from TRBV28 and TRBJ2-7; 8 bases are shared with TRBD1. After removal of 7 bases from V and 4 bases from J, the junction contained 9 bases not matched to a gene. Per germline, CDR1 MDHEN and CDR2 SYDVKM. The CDR3 is 14 amino acids.

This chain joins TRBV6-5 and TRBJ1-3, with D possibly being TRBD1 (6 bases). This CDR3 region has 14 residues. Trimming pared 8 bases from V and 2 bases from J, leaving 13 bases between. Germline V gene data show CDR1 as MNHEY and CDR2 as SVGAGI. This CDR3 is CASVQGPAGNTIYF. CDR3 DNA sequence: TGTGCCAGCGTACAGGGACCCGCTGGAAACACCATATATTTT.